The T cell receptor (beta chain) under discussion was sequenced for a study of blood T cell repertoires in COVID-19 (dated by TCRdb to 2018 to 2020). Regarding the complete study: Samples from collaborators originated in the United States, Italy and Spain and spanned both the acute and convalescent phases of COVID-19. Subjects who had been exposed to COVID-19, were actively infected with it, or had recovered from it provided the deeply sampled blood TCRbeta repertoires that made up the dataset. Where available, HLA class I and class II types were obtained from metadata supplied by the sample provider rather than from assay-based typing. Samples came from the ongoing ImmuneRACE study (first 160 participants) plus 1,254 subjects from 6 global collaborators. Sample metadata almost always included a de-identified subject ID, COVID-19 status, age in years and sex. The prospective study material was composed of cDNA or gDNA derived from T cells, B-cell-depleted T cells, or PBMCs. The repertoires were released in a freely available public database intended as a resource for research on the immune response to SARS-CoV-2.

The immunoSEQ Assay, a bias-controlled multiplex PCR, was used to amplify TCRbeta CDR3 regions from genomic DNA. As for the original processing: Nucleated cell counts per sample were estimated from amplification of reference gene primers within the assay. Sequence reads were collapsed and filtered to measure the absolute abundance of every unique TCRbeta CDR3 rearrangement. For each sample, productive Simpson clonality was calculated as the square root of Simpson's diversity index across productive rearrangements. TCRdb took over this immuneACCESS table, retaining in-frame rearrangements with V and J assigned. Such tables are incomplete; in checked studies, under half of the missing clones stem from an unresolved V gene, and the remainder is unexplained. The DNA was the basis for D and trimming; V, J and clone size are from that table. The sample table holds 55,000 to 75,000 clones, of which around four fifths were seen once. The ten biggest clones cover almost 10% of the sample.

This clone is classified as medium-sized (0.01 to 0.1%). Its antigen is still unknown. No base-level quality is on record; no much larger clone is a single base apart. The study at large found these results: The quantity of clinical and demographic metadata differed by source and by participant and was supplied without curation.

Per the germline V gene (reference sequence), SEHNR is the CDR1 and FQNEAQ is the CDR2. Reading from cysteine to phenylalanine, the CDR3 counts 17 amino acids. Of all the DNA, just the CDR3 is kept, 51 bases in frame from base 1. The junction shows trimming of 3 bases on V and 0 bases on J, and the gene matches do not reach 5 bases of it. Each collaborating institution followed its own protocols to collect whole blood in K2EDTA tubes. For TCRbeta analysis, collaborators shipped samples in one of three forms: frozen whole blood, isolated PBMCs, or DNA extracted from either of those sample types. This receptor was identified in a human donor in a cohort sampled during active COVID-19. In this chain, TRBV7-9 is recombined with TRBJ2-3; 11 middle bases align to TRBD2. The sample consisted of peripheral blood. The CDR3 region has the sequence CASSFRRTSGSTDTQYF. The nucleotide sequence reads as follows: TGTGCCAGCAGCTTCCGTCGGACTAGCGGGAGCACAGATACGCAGTATTTT.